This TCR beta chain comes out of a study of blood T cells in healthy people across ages. Notes on this clonotype: As yet, its antigen is unknown.

Whole-study results and caveats: TCR beta diversity per million T cells fell roughly linearly with age. Long-lived donors had more naive CD4+ cells and higher diversity than aged donors.

Sample-barcoded 5' priming and a J-beta primer mix drove a second PCR of roughly 6 to 12 cycles. Using its own MiXCR run on the 5' RACE reads, TCRdb lists one record per CDR3 protein. Among about 1.8 million distinct CDR3 sequences listed, about 50% were seen once. The receptor's source is a woman between 40 and 55 years old in good health. Sequences were obtained from blood.

The CDR3 spells CATSDFASGGDNEQFF. The CDR3 nucleotides read TGTGCCACCAGTGATTTTGCCAGCGGGGGAGACAATGAGCAGTTCTTC. The chain couples TRBV24-1 to TRBJ2-1; 8 positions match TRBD2. This CDR3 spans 16 amino acids. V was pared by 1 base and J by 5 bases, with 6 bases of the junction left unmatched. Germline CDR1 and CDR2: KGHDR and SFDVKD.